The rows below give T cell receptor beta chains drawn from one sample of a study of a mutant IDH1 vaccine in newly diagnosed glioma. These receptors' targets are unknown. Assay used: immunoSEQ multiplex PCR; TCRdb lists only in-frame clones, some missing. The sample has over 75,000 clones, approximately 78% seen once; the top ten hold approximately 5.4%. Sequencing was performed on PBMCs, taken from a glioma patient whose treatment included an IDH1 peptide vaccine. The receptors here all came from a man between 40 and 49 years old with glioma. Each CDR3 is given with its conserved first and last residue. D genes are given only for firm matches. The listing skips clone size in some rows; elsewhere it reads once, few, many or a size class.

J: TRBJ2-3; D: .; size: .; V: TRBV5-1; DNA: TGCGCCAGCAGCTACGGACGGCCTAGCACAGATACGCAGTATTTT; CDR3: CASSYGRPSTDTQYF
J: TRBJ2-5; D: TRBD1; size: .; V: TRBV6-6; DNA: TGTGCCAGCAAGGCCCCTACACAGGGGGCGAGAGAGACCCAGTACTTC; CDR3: CASKAPTQGARETQYF
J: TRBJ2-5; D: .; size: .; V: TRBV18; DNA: TGTGCCAGCTCACCAGTGGGGCAAGAGACCCAGTACTTC; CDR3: CASSPVGQETQYF
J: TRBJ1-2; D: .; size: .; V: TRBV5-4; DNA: TGTGCCAGCAGCTGGACCGATAGCACGGGCTACACCTTC; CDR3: CASSWTDSTGYTF
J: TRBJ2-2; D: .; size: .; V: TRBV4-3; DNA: TGCGCCAGCAGCCAACAGCCCCGGCTGGGGGAGCTGTTTTTT; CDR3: CASSQQPRLGELFF
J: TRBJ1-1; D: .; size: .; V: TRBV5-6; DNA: TGTGCCAGCAACCAGGTGAGGGGCACTGAAGCTTTCTTT; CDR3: CASNQVRGTEAFF
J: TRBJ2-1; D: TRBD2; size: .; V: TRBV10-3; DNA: TGTGCCATCAGCGCAGGGACTAGCGGGGTCTACAATGAGCAGTTCTTC; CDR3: CAISAGTSGVYNEQFF
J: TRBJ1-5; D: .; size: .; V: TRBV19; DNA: TGTGCCAGTAGTACGACAGTCGAACAGCCCCAGCATTTT; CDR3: CASSTTVEQPQHF
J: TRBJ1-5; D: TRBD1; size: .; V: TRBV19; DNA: TGTGCCAGTAGTATCCGGGACAGCTTGAATCAGCCCCAGCATTTT; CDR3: CASSIRDSLNQPQHF
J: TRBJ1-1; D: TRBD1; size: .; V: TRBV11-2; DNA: TGTGCCAGCAGCCCCGGGACAGGGGGGTTTGAAGCTTTCTTT; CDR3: CASSPGTGGFEAFF
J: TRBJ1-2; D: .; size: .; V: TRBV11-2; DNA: TGTGCCAGCAGCTTAGATCTAACTTGGCTAAACTATGGCTACACCTTC; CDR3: CASSLDLTWLNYGYTF
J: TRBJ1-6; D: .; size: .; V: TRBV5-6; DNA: TGTGCCAGCAGCTTTCTTAGTTCACCCCTCCACTTT; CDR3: CASSFLSSPLHF
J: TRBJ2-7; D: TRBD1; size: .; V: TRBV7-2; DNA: TGTGCCAGCAGTCGCACCGGGACAGGCTCCTACGAGCAGTACTTC; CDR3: CASSRTGTGSYEQYF
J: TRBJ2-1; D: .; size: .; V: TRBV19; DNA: TGTGCCAGCTCTTATACGGTATCGGATGAGCAGTTCTTC; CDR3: CASSYTVSDEQFF
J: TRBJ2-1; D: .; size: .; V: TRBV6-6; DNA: TGTGCCAGCAGTAGGGGATCTAGCGTCAATGAGCAGTTCTTC; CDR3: CASSRGSSVNEQFF
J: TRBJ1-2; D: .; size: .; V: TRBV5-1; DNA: TGCGCCAGCAGCCCCGGAGGTATGGACTATGGCTACACCTTC; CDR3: CASSPGGMDYGYTF
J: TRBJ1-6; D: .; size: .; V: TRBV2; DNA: TGTGCCAGAAGCCAAGGCGGCGCCTCGGATTCACCCCTCCACTTT; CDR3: CARSQGGASDSPLHF
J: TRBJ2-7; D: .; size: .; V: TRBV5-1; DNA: TGCGCCAGCAGCTTGGACGGGGAAATAGAGCAGTACTTC; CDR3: CASSLDGEIEQYF
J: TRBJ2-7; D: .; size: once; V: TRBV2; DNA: TGTGCCAGCAGTCCAAGGGGTCCTAGCTCCTACGAGCAGTACTTC; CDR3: CASSPRGPSSYEQYF
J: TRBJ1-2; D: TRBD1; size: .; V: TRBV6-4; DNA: TGTGCCAGCAGTGACTCACCGGGACAGGGGGGCAACTATGGCTACACCTTC; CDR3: CASSDSPGQGGNYGYTF
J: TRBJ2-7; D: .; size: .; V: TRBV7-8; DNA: TGTGCCAGCAGCTTATCTCTGGGGGGCTCCTACGAGCAGTACTTC; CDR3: CASSLSLGGSYEQYF
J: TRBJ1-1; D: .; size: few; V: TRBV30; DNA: TGTGCCTGGAGTGTACAAGGGAACACTGAAGCTTTCTTT; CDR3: CAWSVQGNTEAFF
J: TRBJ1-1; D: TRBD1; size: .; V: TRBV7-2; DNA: TGTGCCAGCAGCCCGGGGACAGGGTTCATGAACACTGAAGCTTTCTTT; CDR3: CASSPGTGFMNTEAFF
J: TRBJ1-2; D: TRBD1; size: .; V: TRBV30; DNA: TGTGCCTGGAGGCATGGGACAGGGGAAGTCGTAGGCTACACCTTC; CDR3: CAWRHGTGEVVGYTF
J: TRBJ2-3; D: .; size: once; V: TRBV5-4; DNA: TGTGCCAGCAGCGAACACACTGTGACAGATACGCAGTATTTT; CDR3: CASSEHTVTDTQYF
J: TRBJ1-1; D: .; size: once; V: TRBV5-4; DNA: TGTGCCAGCAGCTTGGTGTACACTGAAGCTTTCTTT; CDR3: CASSLVYTEAFF
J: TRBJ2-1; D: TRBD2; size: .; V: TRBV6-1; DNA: TGTGCCAGCAGTCCCCGACTAGCGGGGGACAATGAGCAGTTCTTC; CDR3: CASSPRLAGDNEQFF
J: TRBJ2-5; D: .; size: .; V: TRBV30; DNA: TGTGCCTGGACAACAGGGTCGGGCCAAAAGACCCAGTACTTC; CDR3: CAWTTGSGQKTQYF
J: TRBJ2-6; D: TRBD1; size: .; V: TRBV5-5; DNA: TGTGCCAGCAGCTTCACAACCACAGGGGCCTCTGGGGCCAACGTCCTGACTTTC; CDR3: CASSFTTTGASGANVLTF
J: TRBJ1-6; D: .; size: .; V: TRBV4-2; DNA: TGTGCCAGCAGCCAAGAAGTAGGGGGAAGCTCACCCCTCCACTTT; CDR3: CASSQEVGGSSPLHF